This T cell receptor beta chain was sequenced during a study of T cell therapy after organ transplantation. Study at large: Expansion used a peptide pool of 30 HLA class I and II CMV epitopes.

Sequencing used immunoSEQ multiplex PCR; TCRdb keeps in-frame clones, though not all of them. The sample consists of about 21,000 clones, roughly 84% of them appearing once. CDR1 ENHRY and CDR2 SYGVKD come from the germline V gene. The CDR3 loop spans 13 amino acids. V gave up 11 bases and J gave up 5 bases, with 17 bases separating them. Time point meaning: 20-29 weeks after completion of therapy. Whole-study findings and limits: Both transferred clonotypes and endogenous ones absent from products apparently reconstituted. Effects of concurrent antirejection and antiviral medications were not evaluable.

Remarks on this clone: Its antigen is not known.

The sequence came from a human patient who had received a solid organ transplant and had CMV disease. Some T cells may possibly be graft donor cells. The input for sequencing was CD8+ T cells from blood, taken after autologous CMV-specific T cell therapy. The chain has TRBV10-3 and TRBJ2-3; TRBD1 might be the D (6 bases). Here the CDR3 reads CAVSGENRDTQYF. The CDR3, as DNA: TGTGCCGTTTCAGGGGAGAACAGAGATACGCAGTATTTT.